This T cell receptor beta chain emerged from a study of T-cell reconstitution after alpha-beta-depleted transplantation in children. This clonotype was observed a few times. Trimming left V 5 bases short and J 6 bases short, with 11 bases between. The CDR3 sequence is 12 residues long. The germline CDR1 and CDR2 sequences are ENHRY and SYGVKD. Preparing the TCRbeta library involved the use of unique molecular identifiers. TCRdb re-analysed the PCR reads in MiXCR, keeping a single row per CDR3 protein. The profile covers a few hundred thousand distinct CDR3 sequences, with more than 10% appearing a single time and about 3.9% taken by the ten largest.

This chain links TRBV10-3 with TRBJ2-7; TRBD1 or TRBD2 may be the D gene (5 bases each). The origin of this receptor is a human donor who donated a stem cell graft to a child with Fanconi anemia. Sequencing used PBMCs, obtained from the stem cell graft. The CDR3 DNA reads TGTGCCATCAGTTTAGAGGGGCTCGAGCAGTACGTC. The encoded protein is CAISLEGLEQYV.